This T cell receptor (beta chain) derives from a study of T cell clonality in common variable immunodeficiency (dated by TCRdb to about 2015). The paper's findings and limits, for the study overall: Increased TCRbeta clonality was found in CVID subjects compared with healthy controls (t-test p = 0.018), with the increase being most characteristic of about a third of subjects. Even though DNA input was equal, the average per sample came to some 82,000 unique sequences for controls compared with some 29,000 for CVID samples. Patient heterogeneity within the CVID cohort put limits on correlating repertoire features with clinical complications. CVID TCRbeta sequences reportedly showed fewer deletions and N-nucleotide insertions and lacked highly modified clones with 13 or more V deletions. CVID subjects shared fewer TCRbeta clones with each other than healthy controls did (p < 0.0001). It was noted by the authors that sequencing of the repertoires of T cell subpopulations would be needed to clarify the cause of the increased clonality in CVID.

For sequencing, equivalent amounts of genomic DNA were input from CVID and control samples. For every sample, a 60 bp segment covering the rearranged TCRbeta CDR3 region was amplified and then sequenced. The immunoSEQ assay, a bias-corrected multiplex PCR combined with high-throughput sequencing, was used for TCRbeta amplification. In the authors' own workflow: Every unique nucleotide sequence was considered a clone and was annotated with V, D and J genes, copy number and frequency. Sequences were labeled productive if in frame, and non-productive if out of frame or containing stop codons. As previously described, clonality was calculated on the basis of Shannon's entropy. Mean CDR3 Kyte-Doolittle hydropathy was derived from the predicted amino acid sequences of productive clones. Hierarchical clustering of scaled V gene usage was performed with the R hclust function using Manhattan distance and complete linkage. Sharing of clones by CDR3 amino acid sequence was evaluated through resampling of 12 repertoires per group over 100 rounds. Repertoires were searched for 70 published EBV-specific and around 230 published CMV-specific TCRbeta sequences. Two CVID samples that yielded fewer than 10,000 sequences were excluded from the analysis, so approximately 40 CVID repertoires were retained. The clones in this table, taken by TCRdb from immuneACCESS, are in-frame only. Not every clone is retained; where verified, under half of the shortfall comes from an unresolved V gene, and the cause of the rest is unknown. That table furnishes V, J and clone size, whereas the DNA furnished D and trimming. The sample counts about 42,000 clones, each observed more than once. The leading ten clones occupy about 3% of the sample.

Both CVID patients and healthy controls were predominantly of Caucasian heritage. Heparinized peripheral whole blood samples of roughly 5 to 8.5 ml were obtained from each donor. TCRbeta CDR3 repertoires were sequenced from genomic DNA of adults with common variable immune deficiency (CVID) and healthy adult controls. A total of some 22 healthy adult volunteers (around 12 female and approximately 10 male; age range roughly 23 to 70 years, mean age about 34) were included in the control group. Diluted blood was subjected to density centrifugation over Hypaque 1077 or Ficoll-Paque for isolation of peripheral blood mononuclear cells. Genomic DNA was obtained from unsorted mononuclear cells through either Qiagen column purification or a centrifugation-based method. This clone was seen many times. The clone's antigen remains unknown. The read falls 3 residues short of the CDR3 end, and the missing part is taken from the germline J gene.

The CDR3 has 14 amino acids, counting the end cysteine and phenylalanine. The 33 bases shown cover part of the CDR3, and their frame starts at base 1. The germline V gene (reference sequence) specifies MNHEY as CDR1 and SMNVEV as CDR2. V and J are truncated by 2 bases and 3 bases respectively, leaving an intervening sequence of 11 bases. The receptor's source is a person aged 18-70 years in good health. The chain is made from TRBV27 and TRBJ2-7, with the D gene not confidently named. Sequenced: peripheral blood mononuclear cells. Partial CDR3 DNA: TGTGCCAGCAGTTTAGAGGCGGATGACTACGAG. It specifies CASSLEADDYE. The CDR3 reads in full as CASSLEADDYEQYF.